A single sample is the source of the 17 T cell receptor beta chains below, sequenced in a study of cytomegalovirus exposure and HLA in healthy donors. The primer mix had 60 Vbeta and 13 Jbeta primers. Sequenced by immunoSEQ multiplex PCR; TCRdb stores in-frame clones only, minus some. The repertoire holds around 130,000 clones, with roughly 80% as singletons. Sequences were obtained from PBMCs. These receptors all stem from a female donor in good health and CMV-seronegative.

The chain is built from TRBV6-1 and TRBJ1-2; maybe TRBD1 (5 bases). The CDR3 length is 14 residues. V was shortened by 6 bases and J by 5 bases, with 16 bases between the two germline ends. Per the germline V gene, CDR1 is MNHNS and CDR2 is SASEGT. For the CDR3, the DNA is TGTGCCAGCAGACCAACCGGGACTGGGTATGGCTACACCTTC. Encoded protein: CASRPTGTGYGYTF.

The J gene is TRBJ2-1, the V gene TRBV19; 9 nucleotides line up with TRBD1. Germline V gene sequence: CDR1 LNHDA, CDR2 SQIVND (reference sequence). V shed 3 bases, J shed 8 bases, and the junction held 8 bases outside the gene matches. The CDR3 totals 15 residues. CDR3 sequence: CASSINRGPMYEQFF. CDR3 coding DNA: TGTGCCAGTAGTATCAACAGGGGGCCTATGTATGAGCAGTTCTTC.

This sequence joins TRBV6-5 and TRBJ2-1; D is possibly TRBD1 (6 bases). From germline, CDR1 is MNHEY and CDR2 SVGAGI. The CDR3 sequence is 13 residues long. Trimming shortened V by 6 bases and J by 4 bases, and 10 bases separated the two germline ends. The CDR3 DNA follows: TGTGCCAGCAGAGACAGGCTATACAATGAGCAGTTCTTC. Its translation is CASRDRLYNEQFF.

The chain links TRBV2 to TRBJ1-1; D is possibly TRBD1 (6 bases). Looked up from germline, CDR1 is SNHLY and CDR2 is FYNNEI. V lost 6 bases and J lost 4, with 15 bases in between. The CDR3 is 14 amino acids. The chain's CDR3 is CASRVQGQGTEAFF. In DNA, the CDR3 is TGTGCCAGCAGAGTACAGGGCCAGGGCACTGAAGCTTTCTTT.

The V and J genes are TRBV28 and TRBJ2-5, with TRBD2 matching over 9 bases. The junction had 7 bases not matched to a gene; V was cut back by 6 bases and J by 2 bases. In germline, CDR1 is MDHEN, CDR2 SYDVKM. This CDR3 contains 15 residues. CDR3 residues: CASSWAGGPQETQYF. The CDR3 DNA follows: TGTGCCAGCAGCTGGGCGGGAGGGCCACAAGAGACCCAGTACTTC.

The chain joins TRBV6-1 to TRBJ1-1; 7 positions match TRBD1. CDR1 is MNHNS and CDR2 is SASEGT in the germline V gene. The CDR3 sequence is 15 residues long. J gave up 1 base and V 4 bases, and 6 bases lay outside the gene matches. In nucleotides, the CDR3 is TGTGCCAGCAGTGCGCGGGACAGCCGGAACACTGAAGCTTTCTTT. Translation: CASSARDSRNTEAFF.

This chain connects TRBV28 to TRBJ1-2, with D maybe TRBD1 (5 bases). The CDR3 runs to 11 residues. Germline CDR1 MDHEN, CDR2 SYDVKM. Between the trimmed V and J ends, which lost 5 bases and 8 bases, there was a span of 9 bases. The CDR3 DNA is TGTGCCAGCAGTCTCAGGGAAGGCTACACCTTC. Residues: CASSLREGYTF.

The V and J genes are TRBV18 and TRBJ1-5; D possibly corresponds to TRBD1 (6 bases). Deletions cut 6 bases from V and 0 bases from J, with 12 bases between. The CDR3 loop spans 15 amino acids. CDR1 and CDR2 (germline): KGHSH, LQKENI. The CDR3 spells CASSQVDSSNQPQHF. The CDR3 DNA is TGTGCCAGCTCTCAAGTGGACAGTAGCAATCAGCCCCAGCATTTT.

The count of this clone is one. J is TRBJ1-5 and V is TRBV5-6, with 8 bases fitting TRBD1. Germline assignment: CDR1 SGHDT and CDR2 YYEEEE. The CDR3 sequence is 15 residues long. V trimming: 2 bases; J trimming: 1 base; junction bases outside the gene matches: 2. DNA of the CDR3: TGTGCCAGCAGCTTCGGACAGGGAAGCAATCAGCCCCAGCATTTT. Amino acid sequence: CASSFGQGSNQPQHF.

This clone has a handful of counts. The rearrangement links TRBV2 to TRBJ1-1; TRBD1 agrees at 7 bases. With 7 bases clipped from V and 2 bases from J, the junction kept 4 bases outside the gene matches. From germline, CDR1 is SNHLY and CDR2 FYNNEI. CDR3 length: 13 residues. CDR3 sequence reads: CASIAGGNTEAFF. The CDR3 region has the DNA TGTGCCAGCATTGCAGGGGGAAACACTGAAGCTTTCTTT.

The chain is built from TRBV6-5 and TRBJ1-5; a weak D match, TRBD1 (5 bases). Germline V gene data show CDR1 as MNHEY and CDR2 as SVGAGI. V was shortened by 6 bases and J by 7 bases, with 16 bases between the two germline ends. The CDR3 runs to 14 residues. CDR3 bases: TGTGCCAGCAGGCAAGGGACTTCAGGGCAGCCCCAGCATTTT. As protein: CASRQGTSGQPQHF.

The V gene is TRBV11-3, the J gene TRBJ1-1; D call uncertain. The CDR3 spans 15 residues. The germline CDR1 and CDR2 sequences are SGHNT and YENEEA. Trimming shortened V by 0 bases and J by 0 bases, and 8 bases separated the two germline ends. CDR3 in amino acids: CASSLEGSMNTEAFF. In nucleotides, the CDR3 is TGTGCCAGCAGCTTAGAGGGCAGTATGAACACTGAAGCTTTCTTT.

The chain is built from TRBV5-1 and TRBJ1-5; tentatively, D is TRBD1 (5 bases). CDR1 and CDR2 from the germline V gene are SGHRS and YFSETQ. With 1 base removed from V and 6 bases from J, the gap between germline ends came to 14 bases. This CDR3 comprises 15 residues. The CDR3 sequence: CASSLSGQGLQPQHF. The CDR3, as DNA: TGCGCCAGCAGCTTGTCGGGCCAGGGCCTTCAGCCCCAGCATTTT. The full variable domain, in which reference TRBV5-1 and TRBJ1-5 provide the parts outside the CDR3, is KAGVTQTPRYLIKTRGQQVTLSCSPISGHRSVSWYQQTPGQGLQFLFEYFSETQRNKGNFPGRFSGRQFSNSRSEMNVSTLELGDSALYLCASSLSGQGLQPQHFGDGTRLSIL.

This clone was counted between two and nine times. The genes are TRBV6-6 and TRBJ2-7; a weak D match, TRBD1 (6 bases). V lost 7 bases to trimming and J lost 2 bases, with 9 bases between them. Germline V gene data show CDR1 as MNHNY and CDR2 as SVGAGI (reference sequence). This CDR3 contains 12 residues. The CDR3 spells CASTDRTYEQYF. The CDR3 DNA follows: TGTGCCAGCACCGACAGGACCTACGAGCAGTACTTC.

The J gene is TRBJ2-7, the V gene TRBV28; weak D call: TRBD2 (5 bases). Trimming stripped 10 bases from V and 0 bases from J, with 10 bases between. The length of the CDR3 is 12 residues. The germline V gene encodes CDR1 MDHEN and CDR2 SYDVKM. For the CDR3, the DNA is TGTGCCACCCGACGGGACTCCTACGAGCAGTACTTC. It encodes CATRRDSYEQYF. Supplemented by reference TRBV28 and TRBJ2-7, the full variable domain reads DVKVTQSSRYLVKRTGEKVFLECVQDMDHENMFWYRQDPGLGLRLIYFSYDVKMKEKGDIPEGYSVSREKKERFSLILESASTNQTSMYLCATRRDSYEQYFGPGTRLTVT.

The chain couples TRBV27 to TRBJ2-1; 8 bases map to TRBD1. This CDR3 spans 15 amino acids. Trimming cost V 5 bases and J 12 bases; bases outside gene matches: 15. CDR1 and CDR2 from the germline V gene are MNHEY and SMNVEV (reference sequence). The CDR3 sequence: CASSEQGGLSTRQFF. As DNA, the CDR3 is TGTGCCAGCAGTGAACAGGGGGGATTGAGTACCCGGCAGTTCTTC.

A single count supports this clone. The chain is built from TRBV27 and TRBJ2-1, with TRBD2 matching 8 bases. Germline V gene lookup returns CDR1 MNHEY and CDR2 SMNVEV (reference sequence). V lost 2 bases and J lost 3; bases outside the gene matches: 3. The CDR3 is made up of 15 amino acids. The DNA for the CDR3 is TGTGCCAGCAGTTTAGGCCTAGCGGGCTACAATGAGCAGTTCTTC. Translation: CASSLGLAGYNEQFF.